The T cell receptor beta chain under discussion was sequenced for a study of post-analysis software for immune sequencing data. This CDR3 contains 15 residues. Germline CDR1 and CDR2: DFQATT and SNEGSKA (reference sequence). Losses at the gene ends were 0 bases for V and 8 bases for J; bases not matched to a gene: 7. Prepared TCR beta cDNA libraries contained unique molecular identifiers. The authors obtained approximately 460,000 cDNA molecules from approximately 0.95 to 9.8 million T cells. TCRdb reanalysed the PCR reads using MiXCR and keeps one entry per CDR3 protein. The sample shows roughly 570,000 distinct CDR3 sequences, roughly 34% of them seen only once. General study findings and limits: Samples prepared in the same batch strongly co-clustered by F measure. Controls had lower frequencies than patients of a handful of TRBV segments, which included TRBV5-6, TRBV5-1 and TRBV20-1.

On this clonotype: The antigen is unknown.

The chain carries TRBV20-1 and TRBJ2-5, with 12 nucleotides matching TRBD2. The specimen sequenced was blood. The sequence was collected from a girl under 18 with multiple sclerosis. In DNA, the CDR3 is TGCAGTGCTAGAGATGCTAGCGGGGGGGTTGGAACCCAGTACTTC. Amino acid sequence: CSARDASGGVGTQYF.